This T cell receptor (beta chain) emerged from a study of cytomegalovirus exposure and HLA in healthy donors. Broader study findings: According to reports, the classifier identified cytomegalovirus status with high specificity and sensitivity.

TCRdb's table, derived via immunoSEQ multiplex PCR, lists solely in-frame clones and lacks some. Of approximately 160,000 clones in the sample, about 89% were seen once. The CDR3 spans 13 residues. V was pared by 9 bases and J by 0 bases, with 11 bases between. The germline V gene has CDR1 MDHEN and CDR2 SYDVKM. A word on this clone: What it binds is unknown.

This TCR derives from a young woman in good health and CMV-seropositive. V gene TRBV28 combines with J gene TRBJ1-1; possible D gene TRBD1, 5 bases. Sample: PBMCs. In nucleotides, the CDR3 is TGTGCCAGTACCACGACAGTGAACACTGAAGCTTTCTTT. This translates into CASTTTVNTEAFF.